Sequencing of this T cell receptor beta chain was carried out in a study of cytomegalovirus exposure and HLA in healthy donors (dated by TCRdb to between 2016 and 2019). Background for the entire study: According to an earlier analysis of 587 of the donors, roughly 180 million T cells yielded 117 million unique TCR beta sequences and about 300 Gb of sequence data. A later analysis re-examined previously published TCR beta repertoires from 610 or so donors and added high-resolution HLA genotyping to investigate patterns of TCR occurrence. Every repertoire in the discovery cohort had been generated on one and the same sequencing platform. Because of strong linkage in the cohort, 4 to 6 DR-DQ haplotypes were treated as single units for association and clustering. Along with the roughly 670-subject first cohort, a separate validation cohort of roughly 110 different subjects was used. Approximately 330 gigabases of sequencing data and around 90 million unique TCR sequences made up an early release that covered several hundred HLA-typed donors. Donor age, sex, ethnicity and CMV serostatus were compiled together with the repertoire data. On average, around 240,000 unique TCR beta nucleotide sequences were sequenced per donor among fewer than 500 genotyped donors of the cohort, with approximately 18% of those sequences being non-productive. A later genetic analysis used genome-wide SNP genotypes for about 60% of the roughly 700 donors, treating that subset as a discovery cohort. The number of typed donors differed by locus: about 620-640 for A, B, C, DRB1 and DQB1; 500 to 550 for DQA1; some 610 for DPA1; and 450 to 480 for DPB1. To predict cytomegalovirus infection status, the study combined high-throughput TCR immunosequencing, statistical association of individual TCRs with disease status, and machine learning. The study aimed to test whether cataloging public T cell receptors could reveal signatures of past pathogen exposure. An earlier analysis of approximately 500 of the donors applied high-throughput TCR beta sequencing to assess whether each TCR beta V gene segment acted as functional or pseudogenic. The genetic ancestry cluster associated with self-reported Caucasian donors included 70% to 85% of the approximately 400 genotyped donors. The study profiled the T cell repertoires of approximately 700 subjects by immunosequencing and related them to cytomegalovirus serostatus. In the later analysis, no new phenotypic data were used to find candidate immune exposures; instead, reliance was placed on TCR beta sequences and their occurrence across donors. Both class I and class II loci were covered by HLA typing, at four-digit resolution.

The full study reports these points: Strong co-occurrence of HLA alleles, especially DR and DQ, made assigning TCR associations to individual alleles difficult. Because counts were too low, seventeen rarely observed V segments, including chromosome 9 orphons, were excluded from the earlier analysis of some 590 of the donors. A later analysis found that HLA-associated TCR beta chains were more clonally expanded and had lower generation probabilities than equally common non-associated chains. In the study, approximately 160 TCR beta chains were listed as associated with cytomegalovirus. Linkage disequilibrium might explain the correlated functional status among segregating V segments, but an unknown experimental factor could not be ruled out. The cohort was sequenced for TCR beta chains only, and without alpha or paired-chain data the features that could be detected were limited. Some IMGT-functional V segments, including TRBV6-2 and TRBV6-3, could not be distinguished by the 87-base-pair reads and were therefore excluded. Because some donors lacked HLA typing at each locus, the association tests relied only on the typed subset. An earlier analysis of 587 of the donors showed that most TCR beta V segments appeared in productive rearrangements either about 87% or about 30% of the time, which broadly matched IMGT annotations. In a later genetic analysis, fewer N-insertions in productive TCRs were reported among donors in an Asian-associated ancestry cluster than the approximately 670-donor mean. In a later analysis, the rate of TCR association differed among HLA loci, with DRB1 alleles having the most associated TCRs and HLA-C alleles having the fewest. In a later analysis, more than 15,000 TCR beta sequences were associated with specific HLA alleles at a false discovery rate of 0.05. Sequencing depth was assumed to be roughly uniform across donors in the presence/absence analyses, though that assumption may not hold. While some public TCRs were present in many individuals, most TCR sequences turned up only very rarely across donors. According to the authors, the approach could potentially be generalized to other disease states and immunological phenotypes. In a later genetic analysis, a missense DCLRE1C variant was associated with V-gene and J-gene trimming of TCR beta chains, and the association was replicated in an independent cohort. A further reported finding was that TCR beta sequences accurately predicted the HLA-A and HLA-B alleles for most subjects in the first cohort. Most CMV-associated TCR beta chains appeared to be HLA-restricted in a later analysis, and the HLA associations seemed to be driven largely by CMV exposure. In both the original and validation cohorts, the classifier was reported to diagnose cytomegalovirus status with high specificity and sensitivity. In vitro tests confirmed that a few of the cytomegalovirus-associated TCR beta chains recognize cytomegalovirus antigens. A cluster of highly shared sequence variants was judged likely to represent a technical artifact of the sequencing pipeline. Several of the top co-occurrence clusters appeared to be linked to parvovirus B19, influenza, CMV and Epstein-Barr virus, according to a later analysis. CMV serostatus was the only immune exposure information available for the cohort.

A note on this clone: Its antigen remains unidentified. No qualities accompany the bases; no much larger clone lies one base away.

Library preparation was by the immunoSEQ multiplex PCR assay. The multiplex PCR relied on a mix of 60 forward primers for TCR Vbeta segments and 13 reverse primers for TCR Jbeta segments. A multiplex PCR assay on genomic DNA amplified the CDR3 region of rearranged TCR beta genes. On the Illumina HiSeq System, the amplified TCR beta libraries were sequenced as 87-base-pair reads. In the original analysis: A later analysis tallied around 80 million unique TCR beta chains across the 550 to 850 repertoires, and around 12 million of those chains were shared by two or more donors. Raw reads were error-corrected and collapsed into unique sequences with a nearest-neighbor algorithm that merged closely related sequences to remove PCR and sequencing errors. CDR3 sequences were aligned to IMGT reference sequences to assign V, D and J gene segments. Each retained sequence needed at least a six-nucleotide match to both a V gene segment and a J gene segment. Rearrangements were classified as productive when the CDR3 lacked stop codons and remained in frame with V and J, and all other rearrangements were classified as non-productive. CDR3 was defined by IMGT convention, running from the second conserved V-encoded cysteine to the conserved J-encoded phenylalanine. Sequences without an unambiguous match to a single V gene segment were excluded from the earlier analysis of several hundred of the donors. An earlier analysis of roughly 590 of the donors called V segments functional above 56.7% productive rearrangements and segregating when the between-donor standard deviation exceeded 5%. A statistical classification framework was built for diagnosing cytomegalovirus status from the catalog of TCR beta chain sequences. In a later analysis, TCR nucleotide sequences were compared against IMGT/GENE-DB human TR gene sequences so that V and J genes could be assigned. Using the TCRdist pipeline, a later analysis assigned CDR3 sequences along with most-parsimonious VDJ recombination scenarios. A later analysis defined each TCR beta chain by its CDR3 amino acid sequence plus V-gene family, and excluded reads lacking a unique V-gene family. To address suspected cross-contamination and a sequencing artifact, a later analysis removed several hundred highly shared, low-generation-probability nucleotide sequences. In a later analysis, a clonal expansion index was calculated for each public chain from normalized within-repertoire ranks of inferred template counts. Generation probabilities in a later analysis came from a VDJ recombination model fitted to out-of-frame rearrangements, and those results were checked against IGoR. A later analysis scored TCR-TCR, TCR-HLA and TCR-CMV co-occurrence with hypergeometric tests, applying a repertoire-size bias correction to TCR pairs. In a later analysis, false discovery rates were estimated by permuting HLA or CMV assignments 20 times. In a later analysis, co-occurring TCRs were grouped using DBSCAN, with TCRdist sequence similarity added in when clustering inside HLA-allele-positive subsets. Co-occurrence clustering excluded repertoires with fewer than 30,000 or more than 120,000 public chains, plus five with anomalous nucleotide sharing. TCRdb obtained this table from immuneACCESS and retained in-frame rearrangements with V and J assigned. These tables miss some clones; where compared with another copy, unresolved V genes account for less than half of the shortfall, and the remainder is unexplained. V and J calls and clone size are copied from that table; D and trimming were computed from the DNA. A total of some 110,000 clones appear in this sample, just over 65% of them only once. The ten largest clones take up 1.5% to 1.7% of the sample.

Its CDR3 holds 10 amino acids, cysteine through phenylalanine. CDR3 DNA only is kept here, 30 bases in frame from base 1. Per the germline V gene, SQVTM is the CDR1 and ANQGSEA is the CDR2. Trimming costs V 6 bases and J 8 bases, and their ends lie 10 bases apart. The cohort comprised fewer than 700 healthy bone marrow donors. At the time of sampling, every cohort member was nominally healthy, though immune exposures that went unrecorded were likely present. The donor was CMV seronegative and belonged to the group of around 350 seronegative cohort members. Every donor gave a peripheral blood sample, and the peripheral blood mononuclear cells from that sample were used for TCR beta sequencing. The Qiagen DNeasy Blood Extraction Kit was used to extract genomic DNA from the blood cell samples.

The chain couples TRBV29-1 to TRBJ1-1; matching of 5 bases hints at TRBD1 as the D gene. Sequencing used PBMCs. The sequence was obtained from a man aged 18 to 30 in good health and CMV-seronegative. The CDR3 loop reads CSVYKGEAFF. The DNA sequence follows: TGCAGCGTCTACAAGGGGGAAGCTTTCTTT.